The rows below give T cell receptor beta chains drawn from one sample of a study of cytomegalovirus exposure and HLA in healthy donors. Some clones are missing from TCRdb's copy, which holds only in-frame ones; the method was immunoSEQ multiplex PCR. Of about 160,000 clones listed, 68% are singletons. The sample taken for sequencing was PBMCs. The receptors originated from a man in his fifties in good health and CMV-seronegative. Both conserved end residues are part of each CDR3. Not every row has a clone size; where given, it reads once, few, many or a size class.

v_gene,abundance,CDR3aa
TRBV9,NA,CASSPGLADPRTQYF
TRBV6-1,once,CASSLVGRGYGYTF
TRBV29-1,few,CSAEEGANTGELFF
TRBV11-2,NA,CASSLDPGGNNEQFF
TRBV28,NA,CASSPLPGQSYEQYF
TRBV6-1,NA,CASRATDRGISGYTF
TRBV21-1,NA,CASVRSGQTTGNTIYF
TRBV11-2,few,CASSSTGAPLYEQYF
TRBV5-1,NA,CASSSSGSYEQYF
TRBV6-1,NA,CASERGGTGELFF
TRBV7-9,NA,CASSLNTGIDYGYTF
TRBV6-5,NA,CASSYSSGVAGQYF
TRBV19,NA,CASSIPRTGYNEQFF
TRBV5-6,NA,CASSQQGDYGYTF
TRBV7-9,few,CASSYNTRGLAGEETQYF
TRBV6-6,NA,CASSCIGEEAFF
TRBV10-3,NA,CAIRNRDPNTEAFF
TRBV14,NA,CASSPNPYTGELFF
TRBV14,NA,CASRQTGGNYGYTF
TRBV6-1,NA,CASRVVGSGVAFF
TRBV5-5,NA,CASSGPLTENQPQHF
TRBV19,NA,CASSGTGIGNTIYF
TRBV6-5,NA,CATLGGTYSYEQYF
TRBV4-1,NA,CASSPDGNYGYTF
TRBV10-3,NA,CAISGGSAERTTSPLHF
TRBV5-6,few,CASTTHQATNEKLFF
TRBV28,NA,CASSRPGTANYGYTF
TRBV5-1,NA,CASSPSSGEGETQYF
TRBV5-4,NA,CASSFRQGNHNEQFF
TRBV6-1,once,CASSGDRGMNTEAFF
TRBV28,NA,CASSLSGTRNTEAFF
TRBV11-2,NA,CASSPNTGTGRRETQYF
TRBV25-1,NA,CASSFGTSSYNEQFF
TRBV5-8,NA,CASSLQQATYGHTF
TRBV9,few,CASSGGTGGGSPLHF